The entry below describes one TCR beta chain. CDR1 is LNHDA and CDR2 is SQIVND in the germline V gene (reference sequence). With 5 bases clipped from V and 0 bases from J, the junction kept 8 bases outside the gene matches. The CDR3 is 16 amino acids. This entry comes from a study of technical replicates of blood from a handful of donors. Produced via immunoSEQ multiplex PCR; TCRdb's table is partial and in-frame only. Of more than 55,000 clones in the sample, roughly 92% were seen once. This sequence joins TRBV19 and TRBJ2-3, with 7 bases fitting TRBD2. The sequence derives from a human donor in good health. Some clones in this sample may be carry-over from other donors' samples. The sample consisted of PBMCs. CDR3: CASSPVAGVSTDTQYF. The CDR3 DNA reads as TGTGCCAGTAGTCCGGTGGCGGGGGTTAGCACAGATACGCAGTATTTT.